Listed below are T cell receptor beta chains from one sample, sequenced in a study of radiotherapy plus CTLA-4 blockade in lung cancer. The data were produced by immunoSEQ multiplex PCR, yet TCRdb's version contains in-frame clones alone and is incomplete. The table has 90,000 or so clones, around 86% seen once. The material sequenced was peripheral blood, taken from a patient treated with radiotherapy plus ipilimumab. Receptor source: a human donor with non-small cell lung cancer who had a partial response to radiotherapy plus ipilimumab. Both conserved end residues are part of each CDR3. Fields, in order: J gene, D gene, V gene, clone size, CDR3 DNA, CDR3 protein. The D gene is left open where the match is weak. Clone size is shown for a subset of rows, as once, few, many or a class of expanded clone.

TRBJ1-2,.,TRBV5-6,.,TGTGCCAGCAGCTTGGCTGCGTGGGGCTACACCTTC,CASSLAAWGYTF
TRBJ1-2,TRBD1,TRBV6-1,.,TGTGCCAGCAGTTCCCGGGACAGGCAGGGTGATGGCTACACCTTC,CASSSRDRQGDGYTF
TRBJ2-3,.,TRBV5-4,.,TGTGCCAGCAGCTCGGCGGCGGGACGCATAGAGCAGTATTTT,CASSSAAGRIEQYF
TRBJ2-1,TRBD2,TRBV7-2,.,TGTGCCAGCAGCTGGGGGACTACCGTGGGTGAGCAGTTCTTC,CASSWGTTVGEQFF
TRBJ2-2,TRBD1,TRBV7-7,.,TGTGCTAGCAGCCCGACAGGGCTGAACACCGGGGAGCTGTTTTTT,CASSPTGLNTGELFF
TRBJ2-4,.,TRBV7-9,once,TGTGCCAGCAGCGTGACAGGACTGAGGGCCAAAAACATTCAGTACTTC,CASSVTGLRAKNIQYF
TRBJ1-4,.,TRBV14,.,TGTGCCAGCAGCCATGGGGGGGCTAATGAAAAACTGTTTTTT,CASSHGGANEKLFF
TRBJ2-2,TRBD1,TRBV7-3,.,TGTGCCAGCAGTTTCCCCGGGACAGGGGGTTTGTTTTTT,CASSFPGTGGLFF
TRBJ1-6,.,TRBV7-3,.,TGTGCCAGCAGCTACGGACAATCTTCACCCCTCCACTTT,CASSYGQSSPLHF
TRBJ1-5,.,TRBV18,.,TGTGCCAGCTCACCACCGGGCAGCAATCAGCCCCAGCATTTT,CASSPPGSNQPQHF
TRBJ2-5,.,TRBV7-9,.,TGTGCCAGCAGCTTAGGATTGATGGGGGGAGAGACCCAGTACTTC,CASSLGLMGGETQYF
TRBJ1-5,.,TRBV10-1,.,TGCGCCAGCAGTGATTACGGTCCTCTCTCCGGTGATGAGCCCCAGCATTTT,CASSDYGPLSGDEPQHF
TRBJ2-3,.,TRBV18,.,TGTGCCAGCTCGCCACTGGGACATACTAGCACAGATACGCAGTATTTT,CASSPLGHTSTDTQYF
TRBJ2-3,TRBD1,TRBV7-9,.,TGTGCCAGCCACAGGGGACATAGCACAGATACGCAGTATTTT,CASHRGHSTDTQYF
TRBJ1-1,.,TRBV5-1,.,TGCGCCAGCAGCTTGGAGGGGCGGAAAGCTTTCTTT,CASSLEGRKAFF
TRBJ2-7,.,TRBV10-3,.,TGTGCCATCAGTGACAGGGGTTACGAGCAGTACTTC,CAISDRGYEQYF